The rows below give T cell receptor beta chains drawn from one sample of a study of blood T cell repertoires in COVID-19. Profiled with immunoSEQ multiplex PCR; TCRdb holds only in-frame clones, not every one. The sample has a few hundred thousand clones, roughly four fifths seen once. Sequencing input: peripheral blood. The receptors were sampled from a person between 65 and 79 years old with COVID-19, enrolled during active disease. The CDR3 runs from the conserved cysteine through the conserved F or W. The D gene is left open where the match is weak. Size is stated for part of the rows, as once, few or many counts, or as a class when the clone is expanded.

d_gene	v_gene	j_gene	abundance	CDR3aa	CDR3nt
NA	TRBV20-1	TRBJ2-1	NA	CSASAVYEQFF	TGCAGTGCTAGTGCTGTCTATGAGCAGTTCTTC
NA	TRBV5-5	TRBJ2-7	NA	CASSLAQGWYEQYF	TGTGCCAGCAGCTTAGCACAGGGATGGTACGAGCAGTACTTC
NA	TRBV10-3	TRBJ1-1	NA	CAISESTPGVAFF	TGTGCCATCAGTGAGTCGACCCCAGGGGTAGCTTTCTTT
TRBD1	TRBV7-2	TRBJ1-6	NA	CASSWLGQGNSPLHF	TGTGCCAGCAGCTGGTTGGGACAGGGGAATTCACCCCTCCACTTT
TRBD1	TRBV24-1	TRBJ2-2	once	CATRDRATNTGELFF	TGTGCCACCAGGGACAGGGCTACCAACACCGGGGAGCTGTTTTTT
NA	TRBV2	TRBJ2-1	NA	CASTVASYNEQFF	TGTGCCAGTACGGTAGCGTCCTACAATGAGCAGTTCTTC
NA	TRBV24-1	TRBJ1-4	NA	CATSDATLGEKLFF	TGTGCCACCAGTGATGCAACACTAGGAGAAAAACTGTTTTTT
TRBD1	TRBV27	TRBJ2-1	NA	CASSLDRGSYNEQFF	TGTGCCAGCAGTTTGGACAGGGGTTCCTACAATGAGCAGTTCTTC
NA	TRBV4-1	TRBJ1-1	NA	CASSYRENTEAFF	TGCGCCAGCAGCTATCGGGAGAACACTGAAGCTTTCTTT
TRBD2	TRBV4-3	TRBJ2-3	NA	CASSRTTSGGADTQYF	TGCGCCAGCAGCCGGACTACTAGCGGGGGGGCAGATACGCAGTATTTT
NA	TRBV5-1	TRBJ2-7	NA	CASSLGSWPTYEQYF	TGCGCCAGCAGCTTGGGTTCGTGGCCCACCTACGAGCAGTACTTC
NA	TRBV7-2	TRBJ2-3	NA	CASSHTDTQYF	TGTGCCAGCAGCCACACAGATACGCAGTATTTT
NA	TRBV5-4	TRBJ1-6	NA	CASSGGWQNNSPLHF	TGTGCCAGCAGCGGGGGGTGGCAAAATAATTCACCCCTCCACTTT
TRBD1	TRBV7-9	TRBJ1-4	NA	CASSPRQGAREKLFF	TGTGCCAGCAGCCCACGACAGGGGGCACGTGAAAAACTGTTTTTT
NA	TRBV7-9	TRBJ2-5	NA	CASSLGGRSGEVKETQYF	TGTGCCAGCAGCTTAGGAGGCCGATCGGGAGAGGTGAAAGAGACCCAGTACTTC
TRBD1	TRBV5-6	TRBJ1-1	NA	CASSFRTGAVNTEAFF	TGTGCCAGCAGCTTCCGGACAGGGGCGGTGAACACTGAAGCTTTCTTT
TRBD1	TRBV27	TRBJ2-2	NA	CASRRIGDRGANTGELFF	TGTGCCAGCAGACGAATAGGGGACAGGGGGGCGAACACCGGGGAGCTGTTTTTT
TRBD2	TRBV4-1	TRBJ2-7	NA	CASSPATSGGLPYEQYF	TGCGCCAGCAGCCCAGCGACTAGCGGGGGGTTACCCTACGAGCAGTACTTC
TRBD2	TRBV10-1	TRBJ2-2	few	CASSGTSGGTPTNTGELFF	TGCGCCAGCAGTGGAACTAGCGGGGGGACCCCTACGAACACCGGGGAGCTGTTTTTT
NA	TRBV28	TRBJ2-3	NA	CASSLNWGQGDTQYF	TGTGCCAGCAGTTTAAATTGGGGGCAGGGGGATACGCAGTATTTT
TRBD2	TRBV28	TRBJ2-5	NA	CASSFRLAGTETQYF	TGTGCCAGCAGTTTTCGACTAGCGGGGACAGAGACCCAGTACTTC
NA	TRBV5-6	TRBJ1-4	NA	CASSPYGAGEKLFF	TGTGCCAGCAGCCCATACGGGGCGGGAGAAAAACTGTTTTTT
TRBD1	TRBV15	TRBJ1-5	NA	CATSRARTRGRSGSNQPQHF	TGTGCCACCAGCAGAGCCAGAACCAGGGGGCGATCGGGCAGCAATCAGCCCCAGCATTTT
TRBD1	TRBV28	TRBJ2-3	few	CASKTFPGTGPDTQYF	TGTGCCAGCAAAACTTTTCCCGGGACAGGACCGGATACGCAGTATTTT
TRBD1	TRBV2	TRBJ1-5	NA	CASSEARGLGQPQHF	TGTGCCAGCAGTGAGGCCAGGGGGCTGGGTCAGCCCCAGCATTTT
TRBD2	TRBV2	TRBJ2-3	few	CASSSGTRVDFLW	TGTGCCAGCAGCTCTGGGACTAGGGTGGATTTCCTGTGG
NA	TRBV7-8	TRBJ2-3	NA	CASSLTRDTQYF	TGTGCCAGCAGCTTAACCCGGGATACGCAGTATTTT
TRBD1	TRBV4-2	TRBJ1-1	NA	CASSQAGQGVTEAFF	TGTGCCAGCAGCCAAGCGGGACAGGGTGTCACTGAAGCTTTCTTT
TRBD2	TRBV4-3	TRBJ2-7	NA	CASSQASGADFYEQYF	TGCGCCAGCAGCCAGGCGAGCGGGGCGGATTTCTACGAGCAGTACTTC
TRBD1	TRBV19	TRBJ1-1	NA	CASSIGQGTTEAFF	TGTGCCAGTAGTATCGGACAGGGTACCACTGAAGCTTTCTTT
TRBD2	TRBV27	TRBJ2-3	NA	CASSSLAGGTDTQYF	TGTGCCAGCAGTTCACTAGCGGGGGGCACAGATACGCAGTATTTT
NA	TRBV28	TRBJ1-4	once	CASGGGAGEKLFF	TGTGCCAGCGGAGGGGGGGCCGGGGAAAAACTGTTTTTT
TRBD1	TRBV19	TRBJ1-2	NA	CASAPGTGIGGYTF	TGTGCCAGTGCACCCGGGACAGGGATAGGTGGCTACACCTTC
NA	TRBV12-5	TRBJ2-3	once	CASSRATDTQYF	TGTGCTAGTTCGCGGGCCACAGATACGCAGTATTTT
NA	TRBV4-3	TRBJ1-5	NA	CASSQEVGGVQPQHF	TGCGCCAGCAGCCAAGAGGTGGGAGGGGTTCAGCCCCAGCATTTT
TRBD1	TRBV7-9	TRBJ1-6	NA	CASSLNTGGSPLHF	TGTGCCAGCAGCTTGAACACAGGGGGATCACCCCTCCACTTT
TRBD2	TRBV30	TRBJ2-1	NA	CAWSALAGVSYNEQFF	TGTGCCTGGAGTGCGTTAGCGGGAGTATCCTACAATGAGCAGTTCTTC